One sample yielded the 23 T cell receptor beta chains listed below, sequenced in a study of blood T cell repertoires in COVID-19. Assay: immunoSEQ multiplex PCR; the TCRdb copy retains only in-frame clones and omits some. The data contain under 300,000 clones, roughly 83% of them singletons. Sequences were obtained from peripheral blood. The source of these receptors is a woman over 75 with acute or convalescent COVID-19.

The chain links TRBV28 to TRBJ1-2; D is undetermined. Trimming took 4 bases from V and 6 from J, leaving 12 bases between them. Per germline, CDR1 MDHEN and CDR2 SYDVKM. The CDR3 loop spans 13 amino acids. CDR3 region: CASSSRFGDGYTF. The CDR3 nucleotides are TGTGCCAGCAGTTCCCGTTTCGGGGATGGCTACACCTTC.

The chain joins TRBV7-6 to TRBJ1-3; no firm D call. V dropped 1 base and J dropped 0 bases, with 10 bases sitting between them. The CDR3 runs 16 residues. Germline CDR1 and CDR2: SGHVS and FNYEAQ. CDR3 nucleotides: TGTGCCAGCAGCTTAGAACAGTCCTTCTCTGGAAACACCATATATTTT. Translation: CASSLEQSFSGNTIYF.

CDR3 in amino acids: CAWRQGQETQYF. DNA for the CDR3: TGTGCCTGGAGACAGGGTCAAGAGACCCAGTACTTC. V usage is TRBV30 and J usage is TRBJ2-5; a possible D gene is TRBD1 (6 bases). The CDR3 covers 12 residues. CDR1 and CDR2 (germline): GTSNPN, SVGIG (reference sequence). The ends were cut back, 3 bases at V and 2 bases at J, with 7 bases in the middle.

The table lists this clone with a few counts. Other DNA sequences in the sample encode the same CDR3. The CDR3 DNA reads as TGCGCCAGCAGCTTGGGTTCTAGCTCTGGAAACACCATATATTTT. Amino acids: CASSLGSSSGNTIYF. This chain connects TRBV5-1 to TRBJ1-3; D is unresolved. This CDR3 spans 15 amino acids. The germline V and J ends were trimmed by 0 bases and 0 bases, with 7 bases remaining between them. In germline, CDR1 is SGHRS, CDR2 YFSETQ.

J is TRBJ2-1 and V is TRBV9; no clear D. Germline V gene data show CDR1 as SGDLS and CDR2 as YYNGEE. The CDR3 spans 14 residues. V lost 3 bases to trimming and J lost 7 bases, with 14 bases between them. The CDR3 coding sequence is TGTGCCAGCAGCGCGACCTGGGCTTTGAATGAGCAGTTCTTC. Translating it yields CASSATWALNEQFF.

The chain couples TRBV2 to TRBJ1-1; the D is unclear. The V gene lost 3 bases and the J gene lost 7 bases, with 9 bases spanning the gap. Germline V gene data show CDR1 as SNHLY and CDR2 as FYNNEI. This CDR3 contains 12 residues. The DNA for the CDR3 is TGTGCCAGCAGTGACCCCCCGAGTGAAGCTTTCTTT. Encoded protein: CASSDPPSEAFF.

The CDR3 region has the DNA TGTGCCAGCAGCCCTAGGGACGGACTGATCCCGGGAGCTGGAAACACCATATATTTT. It codes for CASSPRDGLIPGAGNTIYF. The V gene is TRBV9, the J gene TRBJ1-3, with a weak D call TRBD1 (5 bases). CDR3 length: 19 amino acids. Trimming left V 4 bases short and J 2 bases short, with 25 bases between. Germline V gives CDR1 SGDLS, CDR2 YYNGEE. The full variable domain, with the rest looked up from reference TRBV9 and TRBJ1-3, is DSGVTQTPKHLITATGQRVTLRCSPRSGDLSVYWYQQSLDQGLQFLIQYYNGEERAKGNILERFSAQQFPDLHSELNLSSLELGDSALYFCASSPRDGLIPGAGNTIYFGEGSWLTVV.

The genes are TRBV14 and TRBJ1-1; TRBD1 is a possible D gene (5 bases). V lost 4 bases and J lost 4, with 10 bases in between. CDR3 length equals 13 residues. From germline, CDR1 is SGHDN and CDR2 FVKESK. CDR3 protein: CASSLGGTTEAFF. The CDR3 DNA reads TGTGCCAGCAGCCTCGGCGGGACCACTGAAGCTTTCTTT.

V gene TRBV4-1 combines with J gene TRBJ1-1, with TRBD1 matching 8 bases. Per the germline V gene, CDR1 is MGHRA and CDR2 is YSYEKL. V was pared by 3 bases and J by 2 bases, with 11 bases of the junction left unmatched. CDR3 length: 17 amino acids. CDR3 DNA: TGCGCCAGCAGCCAGGCCCGAAACAGGGGGATTAACACTGAAGCTTTCTTT. Its protein product is CASSQARNRGINTEAFF.

This chain joins TRBV5-4 and TRBJ2-7; 12 bases are shared with TRBD1. This CDR3 is 15 amino acids long. Per the germline V gene, CDR1 is SGHNT and CDR2 is YYREEE (reference sequence). V was pared by 1 base and J by 6 bases, with 5 bases of the junction left unmatched. DNA of the CDR3: TGTGCCAGCAGCTTGCCCGGGACAGGGGGCCTCGAGCAGTACTTC. It codes for CASSLPGTGGLEQYF.

Concerning this clone: A read error may be the cause here, since a much bigger clone is one base away. The V and J genes are TRBV7-9 and TRBJ2-3; perhaps TRBD2 as D (5 bases). Germline lookup yields CDR1 SEHNR and CDR2 FQNEAQ (reference sequence). With 7 bases removed from V and 4 bases from J, the gap between germline ends came to 15 bases. This CDR3 has 14 residues. The CDR3 loop is CASKSPDGADTQYF. The CDR3 DNA reads as TGTGCCAGCAAATCCCCGGACGGGGCAGATACGCAGTATTTT.

V usage is TRBV5-1 and J usage is TRBJ2-2; the D is unclear. The CDR3 contains 15 residues. The V end lost 0 bases, the J end lost 3 bases, and 9 bases lay between the germline ends. Germline V gene sequence: CDR1 SGHRS, CDR2 YFSETQ. As DNA, the CDR3 is TGCGCCAGCAGCTTGGGCCAGAGGTACACCGGGGAGCTGTTTTTT. Its protein product is CASSLGQRYTGELFF.

The sample holds many counts of this clone. The chain carries TRBV19 and TRBJ2-2, with D possibly TRBD1 on 8 matching bases. Trimming took 5 bases from V and 2 from J, leaving 12 bases between them. The CDR3 consists of 15 residues. Germline V gene sequence: CDR1 LNHDA, CDR2 SQIVND (reference sequence). In nucleotides, the CDR3 is TGTGCCAGTAGTCACAGGGGGGGAAACACCGGGGAGCTGTTTTTT. Translated: CASSHRGGNTGELFF.

V and J are TRBV5-1 and TRBJ2-1, with 9 bases lining up with TRBD1. The germline gives CDR1 SGHRS, CDR2 YFSETQ. There are 15 residues in the CDR3. The ends lost 6 bases at V and 0 bases at J; junction bases unmatched: 4. The CDR3 nucleotides are TGCGCCAGCACCTCGACAGGGGGCTCCTACAATGAGCAGTTCTTC. Translating gives CASTSTGGSYNEQFF. The full variable domain, in which reference TRBV5-1 and TRBJ2-1 provide the parts outside the CDR3, is KAGVTQTPRYLIKTRGQQVTLSCSPISGHRSVSWYQQTPGQGLQFLFEYFSETQRNKGNFPGRFSGRQFSNSRSEMNVSTLELGDSALYLCASTSTGGSYNEQFFGPGTRLTVL.

In its sample, this clone was seen once. The rearrangement joins TRBV18 to TRBJ2-6; 9 bases line up with TRBD1. Trimming cost V 0 bases and J 1 base; bases outside gene matches: 4. The CDR3 is made up of 18 amino acids. Germline V gene lookup returns CDR1 KGHSH and CDR2 LQKENI. CDR3 residues: CASSPPSQGASGANVLTF. CDR3 in DNA: TGTGCCAGCTCACCACCGTCACAGGGGGCTTCTGGGGCCAACGTCCTGACTTTC.

The V gene is TRBV20-1, the J gene TRBJ2-5; 7 positions match TRBD2. J gave up 5 bases and V 3 bases, and 9 bases lay outside the gene matches. The CDR3 extends over 14 amino acids. Germline CDR1 reads DFQATT; CDR2 reads SNEGSKA (reference sequence). CDR3 loop: CSASGQRGGETQYF. The CDR3 coding sequence is TGCAGTGCTAGTGGCCAGCGGGGCGGGGAGACCCAGTACTTC.

This rearrangement joins TRBV30 to TRBJ2-2; D is possibly TRBD1 (5 bases). The germline gives CDR1 GTSNPN, CDR2 SVGIG (reference sequence). CDR3 size: 11 residues. Trimming took off 2 bases at V and 7 bases at J, with 5 bases between the two ends. For the CDR3, the DNA is TGTGCCTGGAGTCAGGGCGGGGAGCTGTTTTTT. The encoded protein is CAWSQGGELFF.

Here the CDR3 reads CASSTGSGNTIYF. The CDR3 bases are TGTGCCAGCTCGACGGGGTCTGGAAACACCATATATTTT. The V call is TRBV18, the J call TRBJ1-3, with D uncertain. Per the germline V gene, CDR1 is KGHSH and CDR2 is LQKENI. The CDR3 is 13 amino acids. Trimming stripped 6 bases from V and 1 base from J, with 7 bases between.

The V and J genes are TRBV21-1 and TRBJ2-3; the D segment call TRBD2 is taken from the table without a DNA check. TRBV21-1 is classified as a pseudogene. This CDR3 spans 17 amino acids. For the CDR3, the DNA is TGTGCCAGCAGCGCCATAGCGGGGGGGCCGGGCACAGATACGCAGTATTTT. Amino acid sequence: CASSAIAGGPGTDTQYF.

The CDR3 nucleotides are TGTGCCAGCAGCCAAGAACAGTTTAATGAAAAACTGTTTTTT. Its protein product is CASSQEQFNEKLFF. This chain connects TRBV3-1 (or the pseudogene TRBV3-2) to TRBJ1-4; D is uncertain. V was trimmed by 0 bases and J by 4 bases, leaving 6 bases between them. Germline values: CDR1 LGHDT, CDR2 YNNKEL (reference sequence). This CDR3 comprises 14 residues.

The chain joins TRBV5-1 to TRBJ2-4; 8 bases align to TRBD1. Germline trimming cut 4 bases from V and 0 bases from J; bases unmatched to any gene: 6. This CDR3 spans 16 amino acids. Germline V lookup: CDR1 SGHRS, CDR2 YFSETQ. CDR3 in amino acids: CASSPTGGLAKNIQYF. CDR3 sequence (DNA): TGCGCCAGCAGCCCAACAGGGGGGTTAGCCAAAAACATTCAGTACTTC. The variable domain in full, completed from reference TRBV5-1 and TRBJ2-4, reads KAGVTQTPRYLIKTRGQQVTLSCSPISGHRSVSWYQQTPGQGLQFLFEYFSETQRNKGNFPGRFSGRQFSNSRSEMNVSTLELGDSALYLCASSPTGGLAKNIQYFGAGTRLSVL.

V gene TRBV11-1 combines with J gene TRBJ1-1; perhaps TRBD1 as D (6 bases). Deletions cut 5 bases from V and 4 bases from J, with 17 bases between. The CDR3 contains 15 residues. From germline, CDR1 is SGHAT and CDR2 FQDESV (reference sequence). DNA of the CDR3: TGTGCCAGCAGCCTCAATCAGGGGACGGGCACTGAAGCTTTCTTT. It specifies CASSLNQGTGTEAFF. The full variable domain, with the rest looked up from reference TRBV11-1 and TRBJ1-1, is EAEVAQSPRYKITEKSQAVAFWCDPISGHATLYWYRQILGQGPELLVQFQDESVVDDSQLPKDRFSAERLKGVDSTLKIQPAELGDSAMYLCASSLNQGTGTEAFFGQGTRLTVV.

The chain couples TRBV3-1 (or the pseudogene TRBV3-2) to TRBJ2-7; TRBD2 is a possible D gene (5 bases). Germline values: CDR1 LGHDT, CDR2 YNNKEL (reference sequence). V was pared by 0 bases and J by 7 bases, with 10 bases between. The CDR3 covers 13 residues. The CDR3 protein is CASSQDNRGEQYF. CDR3 DNA sequence: TGTGCCAGCAGCCAAGATAACCGGGGAGAGCAGTACTTC.